This T cell receptor beta chain was found in a study of cytomegalovirus exposure and HLA in healthy donors. Broader study findings: As a later analysis revealed, most CMV-associated TCR beta chains appeared HLA-restricted. There were 150 to 200 TCR beta chains listed as cytomegalovirus-associated.

Germline-derived CDR1 and CDR2 are SGHRS and YFSETQ. CDR3 length: 16 residues. Trimming shortened V by 4 bases and J by 2 bases, and 17 bases separated the two germline ends. This clone was seen only once. Its antigen is not known. Vbeta (60) and Jbeta (13) primers were used in the PCR. In the authors' workflow: About 11 million shared chains were among the about 80 million unique TCR beta chains that a later analysis counted. The data were produced by immunoSEQ multiplex PCR, yet TCRdb's version contains in-frame clones alone and is incomplete. D and trimming were read from the DNA, whereas the V and J calls and clone size are those reported in that table. Of about 130,000 clones listed, less than 85% are singletons. Whereas donors were nominally healthy upon sampling, unrecorded immune exposures were probable.

The TCR comes from a middle-aged man in good health and CMV-seronegative. Sequencing was performed on PBMCs. This sequence joins TRBV5-1 and TRBJ2-3, with D possibly matching TRBD2 (6 bases). CDR3 loop: CASSPPGPRDTDTQYF. In DNA form, the CDR3 reads TGCGCCAGCAGCCCCCCGGGACCGCGGGACACAGATACGCAGTATTTT.